Below, one T cell receptor (beta chain) is given with its context. Its antigen is unidentified. The data are from a study of vaccination effects on CD4 cells after COVID-19. The data were produced by immunoSEQ multiplex PCR, yet TCRdb's version contains in-frame clones alone and is incomplete. The sample consists of roughly 46,000 clones, around three quarters of them appearing once. In the ViraFEST assay, antigen-specific CD4+ clonotypes were identified by expansion after peptide-pool stimulation. CD4+ T cells were isolated after less than 13 days of culture. Two doses of BNT162b2 or mRNA-1273 vaccine were administered to participants. CDR3 length equals 14 residues. V lost 0 bases and J 3 bases, leaving 6 bases between the germline ends. Germline values: CDR1 SGDLS, CDR2 YYNGEE.

The sequencing here drew on CD4+ T cells from PBMCs cultured with HCoV-OC43 spike peptides, taken after COVID-19 vaccination. Subset: HCoV-OC43 spike overlapping peptide pool stimulation. The sequence was collected from a human donor who received a COVID-19 vaccine. The rearrangement joins TRBV9 to TRBJ2-2; D not certain. CDR3 DNA: TGTGCCAGCAGCGTAGACGGGTACACCGGGGAGCTGTTTTTT. Its translation is CASSVDGYTGELFF. Full variable domain (missing parts from reference TRBV9 and TRBJ2-2): DSGVTQTPKHLITATGQRVTLRCSPRSGDLSVYWYQQSLDQGLQFLIQYYNGEERAKGNILERFSAQQFPDLHSELNLSSLELGDSALYFCASSVDGYTGELFFGEGSRLTVL.